This T cell receptor beta chain was obtained from a study of blood T cells in healthy people across ages. Through a sample-barcoded 5' primer and a J-beta primer mix, a second PCR was run for roughly 6 to 12 cycles. TCRdb re-analysed the 5' RACE reads in MiXCR, keeping a single row per CDR3 protein. The table records roughly 410,000 distinct CDR3 sequences, about half of them present only once. Samples had at least 7 million PBMCs isolated from them. Regarding this clonotype: Its target is unknown.

Study-wide results and limits: Naive CD4+ cell counts and diversity both ran higher in long-lived than in aged donors. It was found that TCR beta diversity correlated strongly with the percentage of naive T cells.

Germline V CDR1 and CDR2: MNHEY, SVGEGT. There are 16 residues in the CDR3. V was clipped by 6 bases and J by 1 base, with 16 bases between them. V gene TRBV6-2 or TRBV6-3 combines with J gene TRBJ2-4, with D perhaps TRBD1 (5 bases). Sequenced: blood. This TCR derives from a man between 60 and 75 years old in good health. CDR3 protein: CASRIARGMAKNIQYF. CDR3 sequence (DNA): TGTGCCAGCAGGATAGCTAGGGGTATGGCCAAAAACATTCAGTACTTC.